What follows describes a single T cell receptor (beta chain). The sample has other DNA sequences that encode this CDR3 too. The data were produced by immunoSEQ multiplex PCR, yet TCRdb's version contains in-frame clones alone and is incomplete. The sample shows around 2.1 million clones, just over 90% of them seen only once. CD8 cells classed as naive were CD45RO-negative and positively selected for CCR7, excluding terminally differentiated effector memory CD45RA+ cells. The data were obtained in a study of shared clonotypes between healthy human individuals. Germline CDR1 SGHTA, CDR2 FQGNSA. Trimming shortened V by 1 base and J by 5 bases, and 2 bases separated the two germline ends. This CDR3 region has 12 residues.

Sequenced sample: naive CD8+ T cells from PBMCs. The receptor was derived from a man between 18 and 35 years old in good health. Some clones in this sample may be carry-over from other donors' samples. The chain combines TRBV7-2 with TRBJ2-2; the D is unclear. The CDR3 DNA sequence: TGTGCCAGCAGCTTAGGGACCGGGGAGCTGTTTTTT. Translated: CASSLGTGELFF.